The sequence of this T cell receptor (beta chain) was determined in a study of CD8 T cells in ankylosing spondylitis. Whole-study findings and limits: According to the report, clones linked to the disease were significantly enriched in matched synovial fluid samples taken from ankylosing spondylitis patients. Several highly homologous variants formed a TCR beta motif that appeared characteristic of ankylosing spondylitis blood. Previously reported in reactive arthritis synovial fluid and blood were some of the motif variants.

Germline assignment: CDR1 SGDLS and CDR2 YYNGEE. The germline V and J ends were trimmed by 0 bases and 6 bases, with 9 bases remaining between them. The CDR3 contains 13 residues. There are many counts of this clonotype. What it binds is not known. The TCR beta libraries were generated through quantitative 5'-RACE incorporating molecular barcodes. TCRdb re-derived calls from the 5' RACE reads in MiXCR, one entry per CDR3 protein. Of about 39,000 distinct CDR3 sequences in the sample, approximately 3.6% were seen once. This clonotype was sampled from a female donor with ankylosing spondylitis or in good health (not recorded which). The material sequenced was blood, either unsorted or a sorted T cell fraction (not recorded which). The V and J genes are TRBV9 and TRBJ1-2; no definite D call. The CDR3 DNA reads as TGTGCCAGCAGCGTAGGTGATAGGGATGGCTACACCTTC. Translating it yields CASSVGDRDGYTF.